This T cell receptor (beta chain) derives from a study of CD4+ T cells in melanoma. On this clone itself: Its antigen is not identified.

From germline, CDR1 is WSHSY and CDR2 SAAADI. The CDR3 runs 14 residues. V dropped 6 bases and J dropped 2 bases, with 11 bases sitting between them. Assay used: immunoSEQ multiplex PCR; TCRdb lists only in-frame clones, some missing. The sample consists of 90,000 to 130,000 clones, roughly 90% of them appearing once. Overall study results and limits: A reported correlation linked neoantigen-specific CD4+ T cells to CD8+, macrophage and B cell function. Diverse differentiation states were reported for melanoma neoantigen-specific CD4+ T cells.

Sequencing was done on a sample of peripheral blood. This receptor was obtained from a human donor with melanoma. The rearrangement links TRBV10-2 to TRBJ2-1; possibly TRBD2 for D (5 bases). The CDR3, as DNA: TGCGCCAGCAGCGAAACTAGTCCCTACAATGAGCAGTTCTTC. It specifies CASSETSPYNEQFF.